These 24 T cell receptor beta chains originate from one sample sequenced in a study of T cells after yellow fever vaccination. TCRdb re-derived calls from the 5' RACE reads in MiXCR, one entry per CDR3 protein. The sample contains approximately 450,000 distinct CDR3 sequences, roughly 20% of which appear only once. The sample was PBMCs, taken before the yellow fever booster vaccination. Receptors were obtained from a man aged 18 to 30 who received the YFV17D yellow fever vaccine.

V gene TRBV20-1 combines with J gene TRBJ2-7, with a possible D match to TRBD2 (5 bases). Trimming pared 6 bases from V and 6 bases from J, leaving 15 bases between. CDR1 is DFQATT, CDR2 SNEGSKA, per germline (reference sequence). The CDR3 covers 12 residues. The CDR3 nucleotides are TGCAGTGCCGCCAAGGGAGACGGCGAGCAGTACGTC. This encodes CSAAKGDGEQYV.

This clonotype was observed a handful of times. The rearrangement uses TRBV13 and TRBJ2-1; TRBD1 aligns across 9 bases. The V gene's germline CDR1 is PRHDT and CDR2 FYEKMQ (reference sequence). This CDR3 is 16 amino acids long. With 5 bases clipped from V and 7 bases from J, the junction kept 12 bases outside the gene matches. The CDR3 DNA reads TGTGCCAGCAGCCTACACCGGGACAGGGATTATAATGAGCAGTTCTTC. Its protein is CASSLHRDRDYNEQFF.

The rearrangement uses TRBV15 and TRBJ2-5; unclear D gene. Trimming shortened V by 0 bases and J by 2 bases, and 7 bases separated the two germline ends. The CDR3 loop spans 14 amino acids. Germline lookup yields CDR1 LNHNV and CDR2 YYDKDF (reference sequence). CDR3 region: CATSRDTAQETQYF. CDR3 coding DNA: TGTGCCACCAGCAGAGATACAGCGCAAGAGACCCAGTACTTC.

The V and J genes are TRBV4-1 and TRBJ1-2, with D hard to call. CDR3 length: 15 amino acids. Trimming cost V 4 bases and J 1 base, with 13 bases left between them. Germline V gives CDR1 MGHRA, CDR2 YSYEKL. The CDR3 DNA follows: TGCGCCAGCAGCCTGGCTTTTTTTTTTAACTATGGCTACACCTTC. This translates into CASSLAFFFNYGYTF.

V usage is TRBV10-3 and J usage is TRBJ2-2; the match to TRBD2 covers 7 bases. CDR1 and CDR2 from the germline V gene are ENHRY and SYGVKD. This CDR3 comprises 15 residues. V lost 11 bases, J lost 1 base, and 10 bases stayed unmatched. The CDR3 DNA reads TGTGCCGTCCAGGGAGGGGCCAAGAACACCGGGGAGCTGTTTTTT. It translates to CAVQGGAKNTGELFF.

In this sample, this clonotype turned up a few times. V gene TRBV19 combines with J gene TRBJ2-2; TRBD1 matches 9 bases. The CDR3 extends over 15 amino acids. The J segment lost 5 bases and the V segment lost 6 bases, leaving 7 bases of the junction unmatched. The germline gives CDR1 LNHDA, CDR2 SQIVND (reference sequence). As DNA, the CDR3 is TGTGCCAGTAGCTACGGGACAGGGAGAACCGGGGAGCTGTTTTTT. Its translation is CASSYGTGRTGELFF.

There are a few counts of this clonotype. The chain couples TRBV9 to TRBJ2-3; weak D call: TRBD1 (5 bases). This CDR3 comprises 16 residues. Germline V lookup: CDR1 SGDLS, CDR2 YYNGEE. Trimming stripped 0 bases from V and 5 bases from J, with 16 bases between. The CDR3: CASSVDLFYQGDTQYF. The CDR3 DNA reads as TGTGCCAGCAGCGTAGATCTCTTTTACCAGGGAGATACGCAGTATTTT.

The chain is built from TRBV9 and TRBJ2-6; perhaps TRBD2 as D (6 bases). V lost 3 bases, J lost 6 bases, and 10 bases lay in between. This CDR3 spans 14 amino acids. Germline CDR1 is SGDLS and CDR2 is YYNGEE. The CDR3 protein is CASSDGGKANVLTF. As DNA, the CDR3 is TGTGCCAGCAGCGACGGGGGTAAGGCCAACGTCCTGACTTTC.

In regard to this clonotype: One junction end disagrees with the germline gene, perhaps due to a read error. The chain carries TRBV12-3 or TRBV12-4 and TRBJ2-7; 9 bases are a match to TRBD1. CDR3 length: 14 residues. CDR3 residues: CASSLCGSPGQGNF. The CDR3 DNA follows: TGTGCCAGCAGTTTGTGTGGCTCTCCCGGACAGGGGAACTTC.

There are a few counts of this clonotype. CDR3 loop: CASSSRGSPWGYTF. The CDR3, as DNA: TGTGCCAGCAGCTCCCGCGGTTCACCATGGGGCTACACCTTC. V gene TRBV6-5 combines with J gene TRBJ1-2, with D uncertain. The CDR3 spans 14 residues. Germline assignment: CDR1 MNHEY and CDR2 SVGAGI. The V and J ends lost 6 bases and 8 bases respectively, with 19 bases between them.

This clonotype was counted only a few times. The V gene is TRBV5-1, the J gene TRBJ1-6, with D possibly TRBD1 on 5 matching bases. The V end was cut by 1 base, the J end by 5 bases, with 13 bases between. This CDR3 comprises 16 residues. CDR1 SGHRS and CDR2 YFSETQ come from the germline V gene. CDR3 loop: CASSLMGGTDNSPLHF. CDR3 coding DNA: TGCGCCAGCAGCTTGATGGGGGGGACCGATAATTCACCCCTCCACTTT.

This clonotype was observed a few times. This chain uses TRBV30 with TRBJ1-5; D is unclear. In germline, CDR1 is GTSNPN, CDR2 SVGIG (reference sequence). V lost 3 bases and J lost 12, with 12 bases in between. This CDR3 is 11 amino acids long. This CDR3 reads CAWSESEVQHF. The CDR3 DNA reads TGTGCCTGGAGCGAGTCGGAGGTCCAGCATTTT. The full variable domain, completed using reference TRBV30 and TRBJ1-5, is SQTIHQWPATLVQPVGSPLSLECTVEGTSNPNLYWYRQAAGRGLQLLFYSVGIGQISSEVPQNLSASRPQDRQFILSSKKLLLSDSGFYLCAWSESEVQHFGDGTRLSIL.

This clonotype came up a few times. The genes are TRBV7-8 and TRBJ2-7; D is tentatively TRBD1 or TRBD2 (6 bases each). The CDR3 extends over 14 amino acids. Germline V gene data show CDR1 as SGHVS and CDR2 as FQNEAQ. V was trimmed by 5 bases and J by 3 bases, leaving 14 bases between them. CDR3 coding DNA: TGTGCCAGCAGCCTAGGGGGGCGTAGCTACGAGCAGTACTTC. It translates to CASSLGGRSYEQYF.

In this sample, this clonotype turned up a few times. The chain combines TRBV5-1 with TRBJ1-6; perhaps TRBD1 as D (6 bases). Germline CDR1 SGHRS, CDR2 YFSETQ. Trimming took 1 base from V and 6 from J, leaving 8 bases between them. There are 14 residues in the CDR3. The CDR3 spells CASSLTGLNSPLHF. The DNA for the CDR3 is TGCGCCAGCAGCTTGACAGGGCTTAATTCACCCCTCCACTTT.

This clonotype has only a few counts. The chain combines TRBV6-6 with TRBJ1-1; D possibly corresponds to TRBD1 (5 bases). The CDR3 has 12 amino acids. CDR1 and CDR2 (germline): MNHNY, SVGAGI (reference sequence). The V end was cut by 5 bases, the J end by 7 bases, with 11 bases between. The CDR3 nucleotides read TGTGCCAGCAGTCCCTCAGGGAGTGAAGCTTTCTTT. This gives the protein CASSPSGSEAFF.

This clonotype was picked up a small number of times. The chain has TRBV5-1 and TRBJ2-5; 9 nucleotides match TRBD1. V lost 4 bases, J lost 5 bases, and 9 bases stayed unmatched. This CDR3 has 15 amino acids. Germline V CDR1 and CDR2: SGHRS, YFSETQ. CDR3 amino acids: CASSTGQGRGETQYF. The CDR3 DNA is TGCGCCAGCAGCACTGGACAGGGGAGAGGGGAGACCCAGTACTTC.

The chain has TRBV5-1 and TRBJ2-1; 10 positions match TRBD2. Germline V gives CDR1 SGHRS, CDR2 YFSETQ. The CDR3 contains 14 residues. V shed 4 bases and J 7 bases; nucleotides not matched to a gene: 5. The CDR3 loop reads CASSTGTSENEQFF. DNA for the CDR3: TGCGCCAGCAGCACCGGGACTAGCGAGAATGAGCAGTTCTTC.

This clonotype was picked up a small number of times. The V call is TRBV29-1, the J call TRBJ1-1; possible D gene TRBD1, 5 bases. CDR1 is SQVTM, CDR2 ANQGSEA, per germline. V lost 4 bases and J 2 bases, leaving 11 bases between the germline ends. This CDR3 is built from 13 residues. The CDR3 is CSVVRDSNTEAFF. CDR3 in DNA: TGCAGCGTTGTTCGAGACAGTAACACTGAAGCTTTCTTT.

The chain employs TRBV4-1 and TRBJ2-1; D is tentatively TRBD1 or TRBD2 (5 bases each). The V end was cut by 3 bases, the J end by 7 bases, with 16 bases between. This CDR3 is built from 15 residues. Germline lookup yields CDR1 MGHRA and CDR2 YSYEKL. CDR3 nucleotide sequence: TGCGCCAGCAGCCAGAGGGGTGGGCTTGTGAATGAGCAGTTCTTC. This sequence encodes CASSQRGGLVNEQFF.

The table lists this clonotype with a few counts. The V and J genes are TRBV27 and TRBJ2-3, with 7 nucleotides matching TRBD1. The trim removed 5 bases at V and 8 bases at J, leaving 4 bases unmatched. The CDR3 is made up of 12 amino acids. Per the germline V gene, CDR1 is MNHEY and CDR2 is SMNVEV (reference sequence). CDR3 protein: CASSTRGLTQYF. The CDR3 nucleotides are TGTGCCAGCAGTACAAGGGGGCTTACGCAGTATTTT.

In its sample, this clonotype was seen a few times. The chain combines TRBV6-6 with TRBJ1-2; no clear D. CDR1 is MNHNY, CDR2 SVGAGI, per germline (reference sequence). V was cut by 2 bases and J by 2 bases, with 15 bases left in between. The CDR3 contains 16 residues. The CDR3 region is CASSYGRPPENYGYTF. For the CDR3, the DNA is TGTGCCAGCAGTTACGGGAGGCCCCCGGAGAACTATGGCTACACCTTC.

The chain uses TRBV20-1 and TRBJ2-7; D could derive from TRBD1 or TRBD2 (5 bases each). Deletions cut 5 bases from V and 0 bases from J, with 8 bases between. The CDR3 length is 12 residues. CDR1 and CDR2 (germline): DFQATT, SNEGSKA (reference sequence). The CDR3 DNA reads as TGCAGTGCTGGGACGGACTCCTACGAGCAGTACTTC. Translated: CSAGTDSYEQYF.

This CDR3 reads CASSSGTSVGGTQYF. CDR3 sequence (DNA): TGCGCCAGCAGCTCCGGGACTAGCGTTGGCGGTACGCAGTATTTT. The rearrangement joins TRBV5-1 to TRBJ2-3; 10 nucleotides match TRBD2. The length of the CDR3 is 15 residues. J lost 8 bases, V lost 3 bases, and 9 bases had no gene match. Germline CDR1 SGHRS, CDR2 YFSETQ.

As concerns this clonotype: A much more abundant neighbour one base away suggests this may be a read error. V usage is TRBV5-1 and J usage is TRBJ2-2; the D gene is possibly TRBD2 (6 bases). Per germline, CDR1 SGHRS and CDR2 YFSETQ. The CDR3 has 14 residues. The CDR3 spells CASSEGTNTGGLFF. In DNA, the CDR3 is TGCGCCAGCAGCGAGGGTACGAACACCGGGGGGCTGTTTTTT.